This TCR beta chain was obtained from a study of beta chain features in type 1 diabetes. Findings and limits, study-wide: Moderately but significantly shorter TCRB CDR3s were found in Type 1 diabetes patients in all four CD4+ subsets.

In germline, CDR1 is GTSNPN, CDR2 SVGIG (reference sequence). The CDR3 runs 15 residues. V shed 0 bases and J 5 bases; nucleotides not matched to a gene: 10. As concerns this clone: The target antigen is unknown.

The isolated RNA, all of it, was reverse transcribed, so expressed TCRB transcripts were what got sequenced. The repertoire was sequenced with immunoSEQ multiplex PCR; TCRdb's copy has only in-frame clones and lacks some. The sample contains some 190,000 clones, 7.8% of which appear only once. The chain is built from TRBV30 and TRBJ2-7; 7 bases match TRBD2. The sequence derives from a woman in her 40s with type 1 diabetes. The sample consisted of central memory CD4+ T cells from blood. The CDR3 nucleotides are TGTGCCTGGAGTGTATGGGGGAGGGCCTGGGACGAGCAGTACTTC. This encodes CAWSVWGRAWDEQYF.